This T cell receptor (beta chain) is from a study of OX40 agonist ivuxolimab in advanced cancers. The germline V gene encodes CDR1 SGHTA and CDR2 FQGTGA. Trimming removed 5 bases from V and 4 bases from J; junction bases left unmatched: 5. CDR3 length: 15 amino acids. The assay was immunoSEQ multiplex PCR, and TCRdb's table has in-frame clones only and misses some. Of roughly 70,000 clones listed, around 89% are singletons. V gene TRBV7-3 combines with J gene TRBJ2-1; TRBD2 agrees at 10 bases. This sequence originates from an adult with an advanced solid tumor such as melanoma, head and neck, liver or kidney cancer. The material was CD4+ or CD8+ T cells sorted from blood, obtained in a trial of the OX40 agonist ivuxolimab. CDR3 residues: CASSARLAGYNEQFF. The CDR3 region has the DNA TGTGCCAGCAGCGCTAGACTAGCGGGTTACAATGAGCAGTTCTTC.